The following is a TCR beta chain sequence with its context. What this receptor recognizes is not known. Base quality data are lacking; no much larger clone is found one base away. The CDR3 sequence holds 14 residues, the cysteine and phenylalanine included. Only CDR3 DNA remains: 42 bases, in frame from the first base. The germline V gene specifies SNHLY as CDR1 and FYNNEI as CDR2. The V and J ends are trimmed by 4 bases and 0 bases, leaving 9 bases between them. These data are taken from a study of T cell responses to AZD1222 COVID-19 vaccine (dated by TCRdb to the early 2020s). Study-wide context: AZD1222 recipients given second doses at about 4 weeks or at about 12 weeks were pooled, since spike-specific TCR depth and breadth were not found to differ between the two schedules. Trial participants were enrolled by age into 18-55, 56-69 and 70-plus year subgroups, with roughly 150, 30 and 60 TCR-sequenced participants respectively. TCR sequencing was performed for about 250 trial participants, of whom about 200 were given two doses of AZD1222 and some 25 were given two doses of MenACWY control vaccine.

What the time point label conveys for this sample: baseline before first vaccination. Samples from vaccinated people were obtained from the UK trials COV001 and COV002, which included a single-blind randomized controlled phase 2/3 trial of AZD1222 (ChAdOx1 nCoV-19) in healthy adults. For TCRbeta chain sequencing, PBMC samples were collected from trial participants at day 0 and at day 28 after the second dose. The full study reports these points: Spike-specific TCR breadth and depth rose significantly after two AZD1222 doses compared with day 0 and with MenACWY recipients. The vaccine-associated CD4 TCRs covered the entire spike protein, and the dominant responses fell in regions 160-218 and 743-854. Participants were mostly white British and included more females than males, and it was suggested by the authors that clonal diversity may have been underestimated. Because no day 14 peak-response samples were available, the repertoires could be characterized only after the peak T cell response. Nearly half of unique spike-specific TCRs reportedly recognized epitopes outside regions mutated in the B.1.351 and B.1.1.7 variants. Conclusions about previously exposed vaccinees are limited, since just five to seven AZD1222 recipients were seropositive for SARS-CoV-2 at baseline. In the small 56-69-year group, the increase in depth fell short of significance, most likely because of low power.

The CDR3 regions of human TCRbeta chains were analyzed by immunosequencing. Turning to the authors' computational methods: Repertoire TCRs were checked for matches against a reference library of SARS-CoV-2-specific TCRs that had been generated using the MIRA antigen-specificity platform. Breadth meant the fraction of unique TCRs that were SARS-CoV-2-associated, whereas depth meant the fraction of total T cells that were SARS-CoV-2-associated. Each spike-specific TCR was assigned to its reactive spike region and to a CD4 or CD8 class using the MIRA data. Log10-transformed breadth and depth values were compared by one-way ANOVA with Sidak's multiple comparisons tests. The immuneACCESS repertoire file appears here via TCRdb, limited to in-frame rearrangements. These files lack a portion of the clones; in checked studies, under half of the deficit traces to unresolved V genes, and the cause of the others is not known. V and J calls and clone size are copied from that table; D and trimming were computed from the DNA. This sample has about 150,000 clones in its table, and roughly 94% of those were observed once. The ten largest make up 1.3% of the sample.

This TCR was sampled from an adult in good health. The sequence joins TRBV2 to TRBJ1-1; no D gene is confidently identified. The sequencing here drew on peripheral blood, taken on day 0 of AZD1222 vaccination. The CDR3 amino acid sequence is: CASSATYMNTEAFF. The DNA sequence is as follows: TGTGCCAGCAGTGCGACTTACATGAACACTGAAGCTTTCTTT. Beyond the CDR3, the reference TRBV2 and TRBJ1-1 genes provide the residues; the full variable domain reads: EPEVTQTPSHQVTQMGQEVILRCVPISNHLYFYWYRQILGQKVEFLVSFYNNEISEKSEIFDDQFSVERPDGSNFTLKIRSTKLEDSAMYFCASSATYMNTEAFFGQGTRLTVV.